This record looks at one T cell receptor (beta chain) sequence and its context. Its antigen is as yet unknown. TCRdb's copy holds only in-frame clones and misses some; the assay was immunoSEQ multiplex PCR. The repertoire includes about 110,000 clones, around 90% of them detected once, and around 10% sits in the top ten. The germline gives CDR1 SGHRS, CDR2 YFSETQ. CDR3 length equals 16 residues. Trimming removed 2 bases from V and 8 bases from J; junction bases left unmatched: 11. This record belongs to a study of T cell responses to AZD1222 COVID-19 vaccine. Study-wide findings and caveats: At 160-218 and 743-854, vaccine-associated CD4 TCRs were dominant, and they spanned spike. Clonal diversity was possibly underestimated; the donors were predominantly white British and more often female.

The TCR comes from an adult in good health. The chain carries TRBV5-1 and TRBJ2-1, with TRBD2 matching over 9 bases. The sequenced sample was peripheral blood, obtained on day 0 of AZD1222 vaccination. CDR3 sequence (DNA): TGCGCCAGCAGCTTCCAATCTCGCGGGAGGGTGGATGAGCAGTTCTTC. Its translation: CASSFQSRGRVDEQFF. Together with reference TRBV5-1 and TRBJ2-1, the CDR3 gives the full variable domain: KAGVTQTPRYLIKTRGQQVTLSCSPISGHRSVSWYQQTPGQGLQFLFEYFSETQRNKGNFPGRFSGRQFSNSRSEMNVSTLELGDSALYLCASSFQSRGRVDEQFFGPGTRLTVL.